The clone carrying this TCR beta chain came up many times. This record belongs to a study of neurological immune-mediated disorders. TCRdb re-analysed the 5' RACE reads in MiXCR, keeping a single row per CDR3 protein. The sample holds tens of thousands of distinct CDR3 sequences, 3% to 4% seen once. V lost 0 bases to trimming and J lost 0 bases, with 9 bases between them. There are 14 residues in the CDR3. Germline V gene data show CDR1 as DFQATT and CDR2 as SNEGSKA (reference sequence). Sequenced sample: PBMCs. This clonotype originated in a man aged 40-55 years with multiple sclerosis. The V call is TRBV20-1, the J call TRBJ2-7; no clear D gene. The CDR3 bases are TGCAGTGCTAGAGATCTCGGCCGCTCCTACGAGCAGTACTTC. It specifies CSARDLGRSYEQYF.